One and the same sample provided the 3 T cell receptor beta chains below, sequenced in a study of CD8 T cells in Susac syndrome. The RNA, about 0.45 to 1 ug, was put through reverse transcription using random hexamers. From the immunoSEQ multiplex PCR reads, TCRdb called clonotypes with MiXCR, one entry per CDR3 protein. The sample lists 100,000 or so distinct CDR3 sequences; over 90% were seen once. Sequencing was carried out using CD4+ T cells from PBMCs. These receptors originate from a human donor in good health.

As DNA, the CDR3 is TGTGCCATCAGCCCACGACAGGGGGAATTCACACCCCTCCACTTT. As protein: CAISPRQGEFTPLHF. This chain joins TRBV10-3 and TRBJ1-6; 9 positions agree with TRBD1. The CDR3 sequence is 15 residues long. Germline trimming cut 6 bases from V and 11 bases from J; bases unmatched to any gene: 11. Germline V CDR1 and CDR2: ENHRY, SYGVKD.

The rearrangement joins TRBV29-1 to TRBJ2-6; TRBD1 might be the D (5 bases). CDR1 SQVTM and CDR2 ANQGSEA come from the germline V gene. The ends were cut back, 6 bases at V and 1 base at J, with 10 bases in the middle. The CDR3 runs 14 residues. Here the CDR3 reads CSVGRVSGANVLTF. The DNA of the CDR3 is TGCAGCGTGGGCAGGGTATCTGGGGCCAACGTCCTGACTTTC.

The V gene is TRBV3-1, the J gene TRBJ1-2; D unclear. V was shortened by 3 bases and J by 4 bases, with 3 bases between the two germline ends. This CDR3 has 11 residues. Germline V lookup: CDR1 LGHDT, CDR2 YNNKEL (reference sequence). DNA for the CDR3: TGTGCCAGCAGCCATGGCTATGGCTACACCTTC. This codes for CASSHGYGYTF.